This entry describes one T cell receptor (beta chain). The target antigen is unknown. Vbeta (60) and Jbeta (13) primers were used in the PCR. The assay was immunoSEQ multiplex PCR, and TCRdb's table has in-frame clones only and misses some. This sample has 150,000 to 200,000 clones, with 79% found just once. The data are from a study of cytomegalovirus exposure and HLA in healthy donors. Regarding the study as a whole: The dataset shows that most TCR sequences were rare, while some public TCRs occurred in many donors. In a later analysis, a genetic analysis reported fewer productive-TCR N-insertions in an Asian-associated ancestry cluster than the cohort average.

V was clipped by 5 bases and J by 0 bases, with 8 bases between them. Germline assignment: CDR1 SQVTM and CDR2 ANQGSEA. The length of the CDR3 is 13 residues. The chain is built from TRBV29-1 and TRBJ2-1; perhaps TRBD1 as D (5 bases). This TCR derives from a woman in her fifties or sixties in good health and CMV-seronegative. Specimen: PBMCs. The CDR3 is CSVYRSSYNEQFF. In nucleotides, the CDR3 is TGCAGCGTTTACAGGTCCTCCTACAATGAGCAGTTCTTC.